This T cell receptor (beta chain) was identified during a study of cytomegalovirus exposure and HLA in healthy donors. General study points: Analyses of presence and absence presupposed an approximately uniform sequencing depth across donors. The study flagged some 180 TCR beta chains as cytomegalovirus-associated.

The primer mix had 60 Vbeta and 13 Jbeta primers. Source study methods: Around 9.9 million shared chains were among the roughly 80 million unique TCR beta chains that a later analysis counted. Here immunoSEQ multiplex PCR was the method, and the copy in TCRdb shows in-frame clones only, minus some. V and J calls and clone size are those listed in that table; D and trimming were worked out from the DNA. Of approximately 190,000 clones in the sample, 80% to 85% were seen once. V trimming: 3 bases; J trimming: 5 bases; junction bases outside the gene matches: 2. There are 13 residues in the CDR3. Germline-derived CDR1 and CDR2 are SGHRS and YFSETQ. This clone has just one count. The antigen is not known. Other DNA sequences of this sample code for an identical CDR3.

The source material was PBMCs. The sequence derives from a woman in her late teens or twenties in good health and CMV-seronegative. The chain couples TRBV5-1 to TRBJ1-2; 9 bases line up with TRBD1. The CDR3 DNA reads TGCGCCAGCAGCTCGGGACAGGGTTATGGCTACACCTTC. As protein: CASSSGQGYGYTF.